One sample yielded the 2 T cell receptor beta chains listed below, sequenced in a study of CD8 T cells in ankylosing spondylitis. Each CDR3 protein is one row after TCRdb ran MiXCR on the 5' RACE reads. Found here are hundreds of thousands of distinct CDR3 sequences, approximately 11% of them singletons; the top ten hold about 6.5%. No antigen is known for these receptors. Study results and limitations: A motif of roughly eight highly homologous TCR beta variants was seen as apparently characteristic of ankylosing spondylitis blood.

The sample comprised blood, either unsorted or a sorted T cell fraction (not recorded which). These receptors were obtained from a male donor with ankylosing spondylitis.

The sample holds many counts of this clonotype. The J gene is TRBJ2-1, the V gene TRBV7-2, with TRBD2 identical over 11 bases. The germline CDR1 and CDR2 sequences are SGHTA and FQGNSA. V shed 6 bases and J 10 bases; nucleotides not matched to a gene: 11. The CDR3 is 15 amino acids. CDR3 DNA sequence: TGTGCCAGCAGTCAAACTAGCGGGAGTGGTTCCGAGCAGTTCTTC. This sequence encodes CASSQTSGSGSEQFF.

The chain links TRBV7-9 to TRBJ1-1; D may be TRBD1 (6 bases). Germline V gene lookup returns CDR1 SEHNR and CDR2 FQNEAQ (reference sequence). Trimming stripped 1 base from V and 5 bases from J, with 11 bases between. The CDR3 extends over 14 amino acids. The CDR3 DNA reads TGTGCCAGCAGCTTAGTGGGGGGCTGGACTGAAGCTTTCTTT. It codes for CASSLVGGWTEAFF.